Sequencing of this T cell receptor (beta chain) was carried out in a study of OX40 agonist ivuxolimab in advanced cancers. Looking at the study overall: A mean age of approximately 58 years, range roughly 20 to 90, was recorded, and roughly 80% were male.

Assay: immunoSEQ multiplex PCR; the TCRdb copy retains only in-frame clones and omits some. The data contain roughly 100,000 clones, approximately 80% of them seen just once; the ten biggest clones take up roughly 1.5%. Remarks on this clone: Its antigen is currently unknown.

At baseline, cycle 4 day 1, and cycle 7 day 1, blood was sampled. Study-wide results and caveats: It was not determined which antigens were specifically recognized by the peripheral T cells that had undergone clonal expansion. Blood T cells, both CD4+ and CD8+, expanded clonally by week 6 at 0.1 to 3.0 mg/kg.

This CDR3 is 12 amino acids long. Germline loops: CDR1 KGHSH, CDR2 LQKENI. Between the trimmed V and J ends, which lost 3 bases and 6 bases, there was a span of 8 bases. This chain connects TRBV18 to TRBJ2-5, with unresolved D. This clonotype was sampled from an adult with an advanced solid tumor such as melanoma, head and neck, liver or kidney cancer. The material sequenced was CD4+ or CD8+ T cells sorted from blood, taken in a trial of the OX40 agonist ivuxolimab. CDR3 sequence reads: CASSPPAKTQYF. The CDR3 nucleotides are TGTGCCAGCTCACCCCCGGCGAAGACCCAGTACTTC.